A selection of T cell receptor beta chains follows, all from one sample in a study of cytomegalovirus exposure and HLA in healthy donors. The table came from immunoSEQ multiplex PCR; TCRdb's copy has only in-frame clones and leaves some out. The data contain 90,000 to 150,000 clones, about three quarters of them singletons. The sample taken for sequencing was PBMCs. The receptors here all came from a female donor in good health and CMV-seronegative. Each CDR3 is given without its conserved first and last residue.

V gene: TRBV2
J gene: TRBJ2-7
CDR3 protein: ASSDSPDPGQY

V gene: TRBV7-9
J gene: TRBJ2-2
CDR3 protein: SSNELWGRTGELF

V gene: TRBV29-1
J gene: TRBJ1-4
CDR3 protein: SVGENEKLF

V gene: TRBV7-9
J gene: TRBJ2-3
CDR3 protein: ASRETSGGAPDTQY

V gene: TRBV5-4
J gene: TRBJ2-1
CDR3 protein: ASSSGGEQF

V gene: TRBV19
J gene: TRBJ2-1
CDR3 protein: ASSIQLAKYEQF

V gene: TRBV4-1
J gene: TRBJ1-1
CDR3 protein: ASSQGGQRQNTEAF

V gene: TRBV4-2
J gene: TRBJ2-1
CDR3 protein: ASSPPLRGGAYNEQF

V gene: TRBV19
J gene: TRBJ2-2
CDR3 protein: ASSWATGELF

V gene: TRBV10-3
J gene: TRBJ1-4
CDR3 protein: AISGRDISLATNEKLF

V gene: TRBV7-3
J gene: TRBJ2-1
CDR3 protein: ASSHGESQF

V gene: TRBV9
J gene: TRBJ2-7
CDR3 protein: ASSPRLAGGLEQY

V gene: TRBV5-1
J gene: TRBJ1-5
CDR3 protein: ASSLGGGDQPQH

V gene: TRBV5-1
J gene: TRBJ1-4
CDR3 protein: ASRISGYNGEKLF

V gene: TRBV7-6
J gene: TRBJ2-1
CDR3 protein: ASSLAGQGDNEQF

V gene: TRBV5-6
J gene: TRBJ2-7
CDR3 protein: ASSWGGDEQY

V gene: TRBV18
J gene: TRBJ2-1
CDR3 protein: ASSPPLMGQNYNEQF

V gene: TRBV7-6
J gene: TRBJ2-6
CDR3 protein: ASSSLAGGPQGANVLT

V gene: TRBV29-1
J gene: TRBJ2-7
CDR3 protein: SVRDPGLPTQY

V gene: TRBV29-1
J gene: TRBJ2-1
CDR3 protein: SVESRQGWSIEQF

V gene: TRBV5-6
J gene: TRBJ1-5
CDR3 protein: ASSLAPGLDNQPQH

V gene: TRBV5-4
J gene: TRBJ2-7
CDR3 protein: ASSSPRTGYEQY

V gene: TRBV6-1
J gene: TRBJ1-6
CDR3 protein: ASSSDRGNSPLH

V gene: TRBV4-2
J gene: TRBJ1-6
CDR3 protein: ASSQVGGGYNSPLH

V gene: TRBV11-2
J gene: TRBJ1-6
CDR3 protein: ASSPDSFLDNSPLH

V gene: TRBV30
J gene: TRBJ2-2
CDR3 protein: AWSGRGRILTGELF

V gene: TRBV5-6
J gene: TRBJ2-2
CDR3 protein: ASSPTGLNTGELF

V gene: TRBV2
J gene: TRBJ2-3
CDR3 protein: ASSERGARGTQY

V gene: TRBV30
J gene: TRBJ1-2
CDR3 protein: AWSVRVAGDSGYT

V gene: TRBV5-6
J gene: TRBJ1-1
CDR3 protein: ASRFGTGGTEAF

V gene: TRBV4-2
J gene: TRBJ2-1
CDR3 protein: ASSQVGQGTNEQF